The sequence of this T cell receptor (beta chain) was determined in a study of beta chain features in type 1 diabetes. Broader study findings: Within each of all four CD4+ subsets, Type 1 diabetes patients had TCRB CDR3s that were moderately but significantly shorter.

Of note for this clone: The antigen remains undetermined.

The junction had 5 bases not matched to a gene; V was cut back by 4 bases and J by 1 base. Germline V lookup: CDR1 SGHNT, CDR2 YYREEE (reference sequence). The CDR3 totals 15 residues. The entirety of the isolated RNA underwent reverse transcription, so expressed TCRB transcripts were sequenced. The method was immunoSEQ multiplex PCR; TCRdb's version includes in-frame clones alone and lacks a portion of them. The profile shows 150,000 to 200,000 clones, about 9.1% of them singletons. Sorted populations all had greater than 95% purity. The sequence was collected from a woman under 30 in good health. This rearrangement joins TRBV5-4 to TRBJ2-5, with 9 bases matching TRBD2. Sample: central memory CD4+ T cells from blood. CDR3 protein: CASSIKAGGQETQYF. The CDR3 DNA reads as TGTGCCAGCAGCATAAAAGCGGGAGGCCAAGAGACCCAGTACTTC.